This entry lists 20 T cell receptor beta chains sequenced from one sample in a study of control samples from healthy donors and cancer patients. The method was immunoSEQ multiplex PCR; TCRdb's version includes in-frame clones alone and lacks a portion of them. The table records 140,000 or so clones, about nine tenths of them present only once. Input material: blood. These receptors were obtained from a man in his thirties or forties in good health.

This rearrangement joins TRBV7-3 to TRBJ2-3; D might be TRBD1 or TRBD2, each matching 6 bases. Germline values: CDR1 SGHTA, CDR2 FQGTGA. The CDR3 sequence is 14 residues long. The V gene lost 5 bases and the J gene lost 3 bases, with 12 bases spanning the gap. CDR3 amino acids: CASSRGGLTDTQYF. Here the CDR3 DNA reads TGTGCCAGCAGCCGAGGGGGGCTTACAGATACGCAGTATTTT.

The chain links TRBV5-6 to TRBJ2-5, with 7 bases matching TRBD1. Germline trimming cut 4 bases from V and 9 bases from J; bases unmatched to any gene: 6. CDR1 and CDR2 (germline): SGHDT, YYEEEE. CDR3 length: 12 residues. The CDR3 region is CASSLGTDSQYF. DNA for the CDR3: TGTGCCAGCAGCCTCGGGACAGACTCCCAGTACTTC.

This chain connects TRBV27 to TRBJ2-2, with TRBD2 identical over 8 bases. In germline, CDR1 is MNHEY, CDR2 SMNVEV (reference sequence). The CDR3 is made up of 13 amino acids. V gave up 10 bases and J gave up 4 bases; unmatched junction bases: 5. This CDR3 is CANTGGGTGELFF. Here the CDR3 DNA reads TGTGCCAACACCGGGGGGGGCACCGGGGAGCTGTTTTTT.

CDR3 in DNA: TGTGCCAGCAGTGAGCAGACAGGCCCCGGAGGGACCCAGTACTTC. Protein product: CASSEQTGPGGTQYF. The rearrangement joins TRBV2 to TRBJ2-5; a weak D match, TRBD1 (6 bases). The CDR3 is 15 amino acids. Between the trimmed V and J ends, which lost 3 bases and 7 bases, there was a span of 18 bases. Germline CDR1 reads SNHLY; CDR2 reads FYNNEI.

The V call is TRBV9, the J call TRBJ1-2; a possible D gene is TRBD1 (6 bases). V lost 0 bases and J 3 bases, leaving 18 bases between the germline ends. CDR3 length equals 17 residues. Germline V lookup: CDR1 SGDLS, CDR2 YYNGEE. The CDR3 nucleotides read TGTGCCAGCAGCGTAGGAGGGCCGGGGGGCGCAGACTATGGCTACACCTTC. It translates to CASSVGGPGGADYGYTF.

The chain uses TRBV7-9 and TRBJ2-7; tentative D call: TRBD1 (6 bases). The CDR3 sequence is 13 residues long. The germline gives CDR1 SEHNR, CDR2 FQNEAQ (reference sequence). The germline V and J ends were trimmed by 5 bases and 0 bases, with 8 bases remaining between them. The CDR3 loop reads CASSQGHSYEQYF. In DNA form, the CDR3 reads TGTGCCAGCAGCCAGGGACACTCCTACGAGCAGTACTTC.

The gene calls are TRBV29-1 and TRBJ1-2; unclear D gene. The CDR3 consists of 14 residues. Germline V gene sequence: CDR1 SQVTM, CDR2 ANQGSEA. The V end was cut by 5 bases, the J end by 5 bases, with 18 bases between. CDR3 residues: CSVLGWGDNYGYTF. CDR3 DNA: TGCAGCGTTCTCGGATGGGGAGACAATTATGGCTACACCTTC.

J is TRBJ2-7 and V is TRBV12-3 or TRBV12-4; D possibly corresponds to TRBD2 (6 bases). Trimming removed 4 bases from V and 1 base from J, with 8 bases in between. The CDR3 length is 13 residues. The CDR3, as DNA: TGTGCCAGCAGTTACGGGGGATCCTACGAGCAGTACTTC. Translated, it gives CASSYGGSYEQYF.

The rearrangement links TRBV5-6 to TRBJ2-1; maybe TRBD1 (6 bases). Trimming took off 0 bases at V and 9 bases at J, with 19 bases between the two ends. The CDR3 covers 16 residues. Germline V gene data show CDR1 as SGHDT and CDR2 as YYEEEE. CDR3 in DNA: TGTGCCAGCAGCTTGGATGTGACAGGCTCAGAGGGTGAGCAGTTCTTC. Translating gives CASSLDVTGSEGEQFF.

The chain employs TRBV5-1 and TRBJ1-5, with D possibly matching TRBD1 (6 bases). CDR1 SGHRS and CDR2 YFSETQ come from the germline V gene. CDR3 length: 16 residues. Trimming pared 0 bases from V and 4 bases from J, leaving 14 bases between. CDR3 in amino acids: CASSLGTGTLNQPQHF. The CDR3 DNA sequence: TGCGCCAGCAGCTTGGGGACCGGGACACTTAATCAGCCCCAGCATTTT.

V gene TRBV5-1 combines with J gene TRBJ2-6; 8 bases map to TRBD2. This CDR3 is built from 17 residues. The V gene's germline CDR1 is SGHRS and CDR2 YFSETQ. After removal of 4 bases from V and 6 bases from J, the junction contained 12 bases not matched to a gene. The CDR3 nucleotides read TGCGCCAGCAGCCCTCTAGCGGGCCCTCGTGTGGCCAACGTCCTGACTTTC. Translation gives CASSPLAGPRVANVLTF.

The count of this clone is one. The chain recombines TRBV5-1 with TRBJ2-1; 7 bases fit TRBD1. From germline, CDR1 is SGHRS and CDR2 YFSETQ. V lost 4 bases, J lost 7 bases, and 11 bases stayed unmatched. This CDR3 has 15 amino acids. The CDR3 DNA reads TGCGCCAGCAGCCTCCTACAGGGGTTTGGGAATGAGCAGTTCTTC. Translation gives CASSLLQGFGNEQFF.

This chain uses TRBV27 with TRBJ2-1; 9 bases agree with TRBD2. The CDR3 is 15 residues long. Germline loops: CDR1 MNHEY, CDR2 SMNVEV (reference sequence). Trimming cost V 6 bases and J 4 bases; bases outside gene matches: 7. The CDR3 nucleotides read TGTGCCAGCAGCTCCCCTAGCGGGGCGTACAATGAGCAGTTCTTC. It is translated as CASSSPSGAYNEQFF.

The V call is TRBV6-1, the J call TRBJ1-2, with D possibly matching TRBD1 (6 bases). The length of the CDR3 is 17 residues. Germline CDR1 reads MNHNS; CDR2 reads SASEGT. With 1 base removed from V and 8 bases from J, the gap between germline ends came to 23 bases. The CDR3 region has the DNA TGTGCCAGCAGTGAAGAGGGACAAAGGATAAGCCGGGGAGGCTACACCTTC. Its translation: CASSEEGQRISRGGYTF.

The chain joins TRBV7-2 to TRBJ2-7, with TRBD1 matching 7 bases. Per germline, CDR1 SGHTA and CDR2 FQGNSA. V dropped 1 base and J dropped 4; count of bases not matched to a gene: 10. The CDR3 loop spans 16 amino acids. CDR3 protein: CASSLDQGEGVYEQYF. CDR3 DNA sequence: TGTGCCAGCAGCTTAGACCAGGGGGAAGGGGTATACGAGCAGTACTTC.

V and J are TRBV7-3 and TRBJ2-2, with 12 bases fitting TRBD1. The CDR3 spans 16 residues. V shed 5 bases, J shed 7 bases, and the junction held 8 bases outside the gene matches. CDR1 is SGHTA and CDR2 is FQGTGA in the germline V gene. The CDR3 DNA sequence: TGTGCCAGCAGCCACGCGGGACAGGGGGCTGGCGGGGAGCTGTTTTTT. Translating gives CASSHAGQGAGGELFF.

This clone appeared once. This chain connects TRBV19 to TRBJ1-2; 8 bases align to TRBD1. The germline V gene encodes CDR1 LNHDA and CDR2 SQIVND (reference sequence). Trimming cost V 6 bases and J 2 bases; bases outside gene matches: 8. This CDR3 is 15 amino acids long. This chain's CDR3 is CASRSTGVLNYGYTF. CDR3 coding DNA: TGTGCCAGTAGATCGACAGGGGTATTAAACTATGGCTACACCTTC. The full variable domain, completed using reference TRBV19 and TRBJ1-2, is DGGITQSPKYLFRKEGQNVTLSCEQNLNHDAMYWYRQDPGQGLRLIYYSQIVNDFQKGDIAEGYSVSREKKESFPLTVTSAQKNPTAFYLCASRSTGVLNYGYTFGSGTRLTVV.

The chain uses TRBV10-3 and TRBJ1-6; the D is unclear. The CDR3 is 15 residues long. V was pared by 10 bases and J by 0 bases, with 13 bases between. Per the germline V gene, CDR1 is ENHRY and CDR2 is SYGVKD. CDR3 sequence reads: CATTAFSSYNSPLHF. The CDR3, as DNA: TGTGCCACCACTGCTTTTAGCTCCTATAATTCACCCCTCCACTTT.

This clone was observed once. The chain has TRBV12-2 and TRBJ1-2. TRBV12-2 is marked as a pseudogene. The CDR3 sequence is 15 residues long. This CDR3 reads CASRLVLIKAYGYTF. In nucleotides, the CDR3 is TGTGCAAGTCGCTTAGTTTTGATAAAGGCCTATGGCTACACCTTC.

The J gene is TRBJ1-3, the V gene TRBV9; D gene ambiguous. V was pared by 0 bases and J by 0 bases, with 10 bases between. Germline-derived CDR1 and CDR2 are SGDLS and YYNGEE. This CDR3 is 16 amino acids long. The CDR3 DNA reads TGTGCCAGCAGCGTAGGGGGAGCCAGCTCTGGAAACACCATATATTTT. Its translation: CASSVGGASSGNTIYF.